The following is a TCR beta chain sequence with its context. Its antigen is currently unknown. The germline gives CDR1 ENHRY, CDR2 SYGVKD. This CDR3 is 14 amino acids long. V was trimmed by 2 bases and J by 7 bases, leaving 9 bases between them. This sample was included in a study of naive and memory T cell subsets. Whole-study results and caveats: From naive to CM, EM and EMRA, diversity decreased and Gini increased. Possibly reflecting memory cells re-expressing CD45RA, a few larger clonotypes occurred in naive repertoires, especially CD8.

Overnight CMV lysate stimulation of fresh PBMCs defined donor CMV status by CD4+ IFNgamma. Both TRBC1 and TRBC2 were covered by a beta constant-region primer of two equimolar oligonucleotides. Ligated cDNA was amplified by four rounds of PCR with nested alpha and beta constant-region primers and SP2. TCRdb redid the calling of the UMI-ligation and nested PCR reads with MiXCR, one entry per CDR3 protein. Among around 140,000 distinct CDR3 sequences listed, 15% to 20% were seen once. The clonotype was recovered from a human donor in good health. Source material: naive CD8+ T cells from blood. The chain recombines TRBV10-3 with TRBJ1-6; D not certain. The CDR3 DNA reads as TGTGCCATCAGTGAGCCCACAGAAAATTCACCCCTCCACTTT. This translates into CAISEPTENSPLHF.